This T cell receptor beta chain originates from a study of T-cell reconstitution after alpha-beta-depleted transplantation in children. This clonotype was picked up many times. A library of TCRbeta sequences, prepared with unique molecular identifiers, was generated. One entry per CDR3 protein, called by TCRdb with MiXCR from the PCR reads. The sample holds 250,000 to 350,000 distinct CDR3 sequences, about 10% seen once. V shed 2 bases and J 1 base; nucleotides not matched to a gene: 4. Per the germline V gene, CDR1 is SGDLS and CDR2 is YYNGEE. This CDR3 contains 16 residues. The TCR comes from a human donor who donated a stem cell graft to a child with SCID. The sample here was PBMCs from the stem cell graft donor, taken from the stem cell graft. V gene TRBV9 combines with J gene TRBJ2-1; 9 bases are a match to TRBD1. The CDR3 loop reads CASSVTGGDSYNEQFF. The CDR3 bases are TGTGCCAGCAGCGTCACAGGGGGCGATTCCTACAATGAGCAGTTCTTC.